This TCR beta chain is drawn from a study of beta chain features in type 1 diabetes. Study results and caveats: Compared to healthy donors, patients appeared to have naive, central memory and Treg TCRB repertoires that were more alike. A definitive answer on HLA type influencing TCRB rearrangement was not reached here.

cDNA synthesis used the whole RNA isolate, giving expressed TCRB sequences. Using immunoSEQ multiplex PCR, the repertoire was profiled, and TCRdb retains in-frame clones only, with some absent. The sample contains hundreds of thousands of clones, about a sixth of which appear only once. This CDR3 is built from 15 residues. Looked up from germline, CDR1 is MNHNS and CDR2 is SASEGT. V shed 5 bases, J shed 4 bases, and the junction held 4 bases outside the gene matches. On this clone: The antigen is not known.

Isolation of CD4+ naive, central memory, regulatory and stem cell-like memory cells was achieved by sorting via CD45RO/CCR7/CD25/CD127/CD95/CD27. This receptor was obtained from a man aged 18 to 29 in good health. Source material: naive CD4+ T cells from blood. The chain combines TRBV6-1 with TRBJ2-3; 12 bases are a match to TRBD1. The CDR3 sequence: CASSPGQGAADTQYF. CDR3 coding DNA: TGTGCCAGCAGTCCGGGACAGGGGGCCGCAGATACGCAGTATTTT.